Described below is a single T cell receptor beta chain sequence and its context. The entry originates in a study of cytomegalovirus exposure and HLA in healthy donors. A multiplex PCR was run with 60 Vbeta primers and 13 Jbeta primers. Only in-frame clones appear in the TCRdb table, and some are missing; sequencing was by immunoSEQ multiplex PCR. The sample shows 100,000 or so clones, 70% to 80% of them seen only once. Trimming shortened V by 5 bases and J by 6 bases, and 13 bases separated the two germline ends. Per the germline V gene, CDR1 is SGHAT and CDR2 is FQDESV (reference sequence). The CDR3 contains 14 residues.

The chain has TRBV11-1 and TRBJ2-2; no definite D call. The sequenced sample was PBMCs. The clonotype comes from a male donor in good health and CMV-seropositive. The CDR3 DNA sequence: TGTGCCAGCAGCCATTCAATCGGGTCCGGGGAGCTGTTTTTT. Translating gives CASSHSIGSGELFF.